The 20 T cell receptor beta chains listed next were all sequenced from one sample in a study of OX40 agonist ivuxolimab in advanced cancers. Receptors were amplified or captured by the immunoSEQ multiplex PCR assay. Here the immuneACCESS table is served through TCRdb, limited to in-frame sequences with V and J called. Missing clones are a known gap in these copies; in checked studies unresolved V genes cover under half, and the rest lacks a known reason. The sample table holds roughly 19,000 clones, of which approximately 82% were seen once. The top ten clones comprise about half of the sample. The sequencing used CD4+ or CD8+ T cells sorted from blood, collected in a trial of the OX40 agonist ivuxolimab. These receptors were obtained from an adult with an advanced solid tumor such as melanoma, head and neck, liver or kidney cancer.

This clone was seen once. The chain joins TRBV7-9 to TRBJ2-7; D might be TRBD2 (6 bases). Germline V CDR1 and CDR2: SEHNR, FQNEAQ (reference sequence). The V and J ends lost 1 base and 2 bases respectively, with 12 bases between them. The CDR3 length is 15 residues. CDR3 in amino acids: CASSLDGGSAYEQYF. The CDR3 DNA follows: TGTGCCAGCAGCTTAGACGGGGGATCGGCCTACGAGCAGTACTTC.

The V gene is TRBV19, the J gene TRBJ2-3; TRBD1 agrees at 8 bases. This CDR3 region has 14 residues. CDR1 and CDR2 from the germline V gene are LNHDA and SQIVND (reference sequence). Losses at the gene ends were 4 bases for V and 6 bases for J; bases not matched to a gene: 6. This chain's CDR3 is CASSTTGGVDTQYF. CDR3 bases: TGTGCCAGTAGTACAACAGGGGGTGTGGATACGCAGTATTTT.

The chain uses TRBV4-3 and TRBJ2-2; D might be TRBD2 (5 bases). In germline, CDR1 is LGHNA, CDR2 YSLEER. The V gene lost 0 bases and the J gene lost 7 bases, with 12 bases spanning the gap. This CDR3 contains 15 residues. The CDR3 region is CASSQDGLPHGELFF. The CDR3 region has the DNA TGCGCCAGCAGCCAAGATGGACTCCCCCACGGGGAGCTGTTTTTT.

Comments on this clone: One junction end disagrees with the germline gene, perhaps due to a read error. This chain connects TRBV7-9 to TRBJ2-2, with unresolved D. Germline CDR1 and CDR2: SEHNR and FQNEAQ (reference sequence). The CDR3 is 16 amino acids. This CDR3 reads CASSSRGGPNAGELFF. CDR3 DNA: TGTGCCAGCAGCTCCCGAGGTGGCCCGAACGCCGGGGAGCTGTTTTTT.

The chain employs TRBV27 and TRBJ2-7; D not resolved. Germline values: CDR1 MNHEY, CDR2 SMNVEV (reference sequence). Trimming left V 0 bases short and J 4 bases short, with 10 bases between. The CDR3 spans 14 residues. For the CDR3, the DNA is TGTGCCAGCAGTTTATCGAGGAGTGGATACGAGCAGTACTTC. Amino acids: CASSLSRSGYEQYF.

The chain combines TRBV30 with TRBJ2-2, with D unclear. CDR3 length: 13 residues. V lost 4 bases to trimming and J lost 1 base, with 7 bases between them. Germline V CDR1 and CDR2: GTSNPN, SVGIG (reference sequence). The CDR3 nucleotides are TGTGCCTGGAACCTAGGGAACACCGGGGAGCTGTTTTTT. Encoded protein: CAWNLGNTGELFF.

The CDR3 DNA follows: TGTGCCAGCAGCTACATGTATCTAGAGCAGTCTATGGGAAACATTCAGTACTTC. It translates to CASSYMYLEQSMGNIQYF. The genes are TRBV5-6 and TRBJ2-4, with D unclear. Trimming pared 3 bases from V and 6 bases from J, leaving 25 bases between. Germline values: CDR1 SGHDT, CDR2 YYEEEE. The CDR3 has 18 amino acids.

V gene TRBV6-6 combines with J gene TRBJ2-7; no definite D call. This CDR3 comprises 10 residues. V lost 6 bases and J 6 bases, leaving 6 bases between the germline ends. Germline V CDR1 and CDR2: MNHNY, SVGAGI (reference sequence). The CDR3 DNA follows: TGTGCCAGCAGGGGTTCCGAGCAGTACTTC. Translated, it gives CASRGSEQYF.

V usage is TRBV19 and J usage is TRBJ1-1; D unresolved. This CDR3 spans 13 amino acids. Trimming left V 7 bases short and J 2 bases short, with 11 bases between. Germline V gene lookup returns CDR1 LNHDA and CDR2 SQIVND (reference sequence). The CDR3 protein is CASTPSGNTEAFF. CDR3 DNA sequence: TGTGCCAGTACCCCCAGCGGCAACACTGAAGCTTTCTTT.

V usage is TRBV10-2 and J usage is TRBJ2-3, with TRBD2 matching 7 bases. This CDR3 spans 12 amino acids. Trimming cost V 6 bases and J 6 bases; bases outside gene matches: 3. Germline CDR1 WSHSY, CDR2 SAAADI. CDR3 nucleotides: TGCGCCAGCAGGAGCGGGGCGGATACGCAGTATTTT. It yields the protein CASRSGADTQYF.

This chain links TRBV4-3 with TRBJ2-7, with 7 bases aligning to TRBD2. Germline assignment: CDR1 LGHNA and CDR2 YSLEER. CDR3 size: 17 residues. J lost 9 bases, V lost 0 bases, and 17 bases had no gene match. Here the CDR3 DNA reads TGCGCCAGCAGCCAAGATAGGCCTAGCGGCCTACTACGTGGGCAGTACTTC. Translating gives CASSQDRPSGLLRGQYF.

The sample holds one count of this clone. The rearrangement links TRBV9 to TRBJ2-7; D may match TRBD1 or TRBD2 (6 bases each). Germline values: CDR1 SGDLS, CDR2 YYNGEE. V was shortened by 0 bases and J by 4 bases, with 11 bases between the two germline ends. This CDR3 is built from 14 residues. The CDR3 here is CASSVAGEEYEQYF. The DNA for the CDR3 is TGTGCCAGCAGCGTAGCAGGGGAGGAATACGAGCAGTACTTC.

This sequence joins TRBV6-5 and TRBJ1-2, with 7 bases lining up with TRBD1. The germline V gene has CDR1 MNHEY and CDR2 SVGAGI. J gave up 5 bases and V 4 bases, and 4 bases lay outside the gene matches. This CDR3 is 13 amino acids long. CDR3 sequence reads: CASSFSGGYGYTF. DNA for the CDR3: TGTGCCAGCAGTTTTTCAGGGGGATATGGCTACACCTTC.

The chain uses TRBV10-2 and TRBJ2-7; D not resolved. The V gene's germline CDR1 is WSHSY and CDR2 SAAADI. The ends were cut back, 3 bases at V and 6 bases at J, with 9 bases in the middle. CDR3 length: 12 residues. Written as DNA, the CDR3 is TGCGCCAGCAGTGAACCTGGGTTCGAGCAGTACTTC. The encoded protein is CASSEPGFEQYF.

The chain combines TRBV27 with TRBJ2-5, with D possibly called TRBD1 or TRBD2 (5 bases each). The V end lost 3 bases, the J end lost 2 bases, and 7 bases lay between the germline ends. The CDR3 runs to 13 residues. Germline loops: CDR1 MNHEY, CDR2 SMNVEV (reference sequence). The CDR3 nucleotides are TGTGCCAGCAGTTTTGGGGGTCAAGAGACCCAGTACTTC. Its protein is CASSFGGQETQYF.

The chain couples TRBV9 to TRBJ2-7; a possible D gene is TRBD2 (5 bases). The CDR3 spans 13 residues. Germline V CDR1 and CDR2: SGDLS, YYNGEE. V dropped 4 bases and J dropped 3 bases, with 11 bases sitting between them. The CDR3 reads CASSPEGDYEQYF. In nucleotides, the CDR3 is TGTGCCAGCAGCCCCGAGGGAGACTACGAGCAGTACTTC.

In the case of this clone: A read error is likely here: a far larger clone is one base away. V is TRBV5-4 and J is TRBJ1-5, with TRBD1 matching over 8 bases. Germline CDR1 reads SGHNT; CDR2 reads YYREEE (reference sequence). Trimming at V came to 4 bases and at J to 4 bases, leaving 16 bases not matched to a gene. CDR3 length: 18 amino acids. The CDR3 region is CASSQDGWGQAWNQPQHF. In DNA form, the CDR3 reads TGTGCCAGCAGCCAAGATGGGTGGGGACAGGCGTGGAATCAGCCCCAGCATTTT.

The CDR3 loop is CASSIRLAGDKNEQFF. For the CDR3, the DNA is TGTGCCAGCAGCATTAGACTAGCGGGAGATAAGAATGAGCAGTTCTTC. This rearrangement joins TRBV21-1 to TRBJ2-1; no DNA check was done on the table's D call, TRBD2. TRBV21-1 is shown as a pseudogene. This CDR3 is 16 amino acids long.

The CDR3 DNA reads TGTGCCAGCAGCAGAACCCAGGGCTCTGAAGCTTTCTTT. Protein product: CASSRTQGSEAFF. J is TRBJ1-1 and V is TRBV7-6; tentatively, D is TRBD1 (5 bases). Per the germline V gene, CDR1 is SGHVS and CDR2 is FNYEAQ. V was clipped by 5 bases and J by 6 bases, with 13 bases between them. The CDR3 consists of 13 residues.

The chain recombines TRBV9 with TRBJ2-3; 8 nucleotides match TRBD1. CDR1 is SGDLS, CDR2 YYNGEE, per germline. With 2 bases clipped from V and 3 bases from J, the junction kept 5 bases outside the gene matches. The CDR3 has 15 amino acids. The CDR3 DNA sequence: TGTGCCAGCAGCGTTCAGGGGGCGAGGACAGATACGCAGTATTTT. This translates into CASSVQGARTDTQYF.